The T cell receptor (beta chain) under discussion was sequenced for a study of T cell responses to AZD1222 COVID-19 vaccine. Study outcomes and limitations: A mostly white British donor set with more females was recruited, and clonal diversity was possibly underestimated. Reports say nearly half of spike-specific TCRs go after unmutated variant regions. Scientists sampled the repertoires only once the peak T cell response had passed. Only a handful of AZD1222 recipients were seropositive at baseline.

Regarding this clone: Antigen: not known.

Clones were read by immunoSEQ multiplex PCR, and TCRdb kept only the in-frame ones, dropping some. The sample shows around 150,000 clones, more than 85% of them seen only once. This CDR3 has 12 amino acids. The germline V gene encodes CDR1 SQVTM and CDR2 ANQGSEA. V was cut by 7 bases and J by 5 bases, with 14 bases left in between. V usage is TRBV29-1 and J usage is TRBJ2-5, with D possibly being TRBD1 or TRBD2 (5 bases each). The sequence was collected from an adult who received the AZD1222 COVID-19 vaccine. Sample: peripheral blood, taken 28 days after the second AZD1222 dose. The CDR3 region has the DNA TGCAGCGCGGACAAACTAGGGGAGACCCAGTACTTC. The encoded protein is CSADKLGETQYF.